This T cell receptor (gamma chain) emerged from a study of Vδ1+ human thymocytes listed by TCRdb under 2018. Background on the whole study: As a data resource, the study described the mRNA-level TRG and TRD CDR3 repertoires found in highly purified Vdelta1+ thymocytes taken from young children. The multiplex-based CDR3 amplicon strategy had previously been validated against 5'RACE-based CDR3 amplicon generation methods.

RNA extraction was carried out with the RNeasy mini kit, and reverse transcription was then done using Superscript III. Multiplex PCR was used to generate CDR3 amplicons, with pooled V-gene forward primers and a constant-region reverse primer carrying Illumina adaptor overhangs. After gel purification, amplicons were indexed with Nextera index primers over roughly 8 extra PCR cycles and were then purified with AMPure XP beads. Libraries were sequenced on an Illumina MiSeq with paired-end 250 bp reads, dual indexing and about 21% PhiX spike-in. Per the source publication's procedure: FastQC was used to quality check the reads, while ea-utils fastq-join merged the TRG read pairs. IMGT/HighV-QUEST was used to annotate sequences, retaining only productive sequences with an unambiguous V-gene assignment, and each clonotype was defined by an identical CDR3 sequence. VDJtools 1.1.1, tcR 2.2.3, Treemap and vegan Shannon diversity in R 3.4.4 were used for downstream analysis. TCRdb called clones anew from the public reads via CATT; matching DNA rows were later pooled. The V and J calls and clone size come from TCRdb's table, not from the authors' own analysis. Within this sample are tens of thousands of gamma-chain clones, with around 20% of them counted one time only. Under 2% of the sample comes from the top ten.

In the case of this clone: What this receptor recognizes is not known. No quality values exist for individual bases; no much larger clone is one base distant.

Overall study results and their limits: Donors did not cluster by age or sex, so the analyses were not stratified by age or sex. The authors advised highly purified populations and single-cell validation, since unexpected Vdelta2 sequences could cause misinterpretation of bulk repertoire data. Donors shared many TRG clonotypes (up to about 6.9x10^3), but TRD repertoires were essentially private, with at most 120 shared. Thymic TRG and TRD repertoires appeared highly polyclonal with Gaussian CDR3 length distributions, unlike oligoclonal peripheral blood repertoires. Even though sort purity was high, about 20% of thymic TRD sequences were Vdelta2 (and few were Vdelta3), which was not the case for the peripheral blood Vdelta1+ controls.

CDR1 GITISATS and CDR2 ISYDGTV are derived from the germline V gene (reference sequence). After removal of 0 bases from V and 16 bases from J, the junction retains 6 bases not matched to a gene. The CDR3, from cysteine to phenylalanine, totals 10 residues. Of all the DNA, just the CDR3 is kept, 30 bases in frame from base 1. Thymic samples were depleted of alphabeta T cells, then CD3+ TCRVdelta1+ TCRVdelta2- thymocytes were FACS-sorted. Sorted Vdelta1+ thymocyte purity ranged from 98% to 99.6%. Thymic specimens were obtained from 8 paediatric patients, aged from about 5 days to 16 months, who were undergoing corrective cardiac surgery. The thymic tissue was dispersed, and mononuclear cells were isolated using a Histopaque-1077 density gradient. For staining, the antibodies used were anti-TCRVdelta1 clone TS8.2, anti-TCRVdelta2 clone B6, anti-CD3 clone HIT3a and anti-TCRalphabeta clone IP26.

The source material was Vdelta1+ gamma-delta thymocytes from the thymus. The cell subset or site label of this sample denotes: FACS-sorted CD3+ TCRalphabeta- TCRVdelta1+ TCRVdelta2- thymocytes. This TCR was recovered from a girl under three years old who had congenital heart surgery. The V and J segments used are TRGV9 and TRGJ1 or TRGJ2. The nucleotide sequence is given as TGTGCCTTGTGGGAGGTGTTCTTGCTCTTT. Its protein product is CALWEVFLLF.